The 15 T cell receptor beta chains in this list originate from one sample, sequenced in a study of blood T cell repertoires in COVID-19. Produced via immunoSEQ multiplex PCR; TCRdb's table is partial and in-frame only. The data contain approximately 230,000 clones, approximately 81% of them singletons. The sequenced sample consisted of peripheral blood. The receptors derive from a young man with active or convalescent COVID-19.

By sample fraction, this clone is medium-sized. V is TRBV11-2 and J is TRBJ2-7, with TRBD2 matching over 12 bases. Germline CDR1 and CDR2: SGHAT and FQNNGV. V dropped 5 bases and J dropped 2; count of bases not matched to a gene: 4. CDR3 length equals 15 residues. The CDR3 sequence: CASSATSGSPYEQYF. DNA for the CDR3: TGTGCCAGCAGCGCGACTAGCGGGAGCCCCTACGAGCAGTACTTC.

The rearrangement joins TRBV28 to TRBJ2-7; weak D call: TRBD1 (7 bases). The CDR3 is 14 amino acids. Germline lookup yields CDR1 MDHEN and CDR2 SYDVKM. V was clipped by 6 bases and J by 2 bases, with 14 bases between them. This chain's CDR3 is CASRSQGGTYEQYF. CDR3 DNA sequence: TGTGCCAGCAGGTCCCAGGGGGGAACCTACGAGCAGTACTTC.

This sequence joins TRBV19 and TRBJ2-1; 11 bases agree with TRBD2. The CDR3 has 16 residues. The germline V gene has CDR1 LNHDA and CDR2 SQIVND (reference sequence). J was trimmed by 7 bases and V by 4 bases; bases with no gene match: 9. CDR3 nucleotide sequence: TGTGCCAGTAGTACCAGACTAGCGGGGTCAGGGAATGAGCAGTTCTTC. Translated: CASSTRLAGSGNEQFF. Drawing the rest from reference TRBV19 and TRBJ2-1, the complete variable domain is DGGITQSPKYLFRKEGQNVTLSCEQNLNHDAMYWYRQDPGQGLRLIYYSQIVNDFQKGDIAEGYSVSREKKESFPLTVTSAQKNPTAFYLCASSTRLAGSGNEQFFGPGTRLTVL.

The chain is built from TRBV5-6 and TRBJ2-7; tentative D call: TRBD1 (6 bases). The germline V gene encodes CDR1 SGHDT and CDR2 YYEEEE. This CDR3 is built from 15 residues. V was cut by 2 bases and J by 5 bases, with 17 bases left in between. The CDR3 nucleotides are TGTGCCAGCAGCTTTAGGGACAAACGGGGTCACGAGCAGTACTTC. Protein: CASSFRDKRGHEQYF. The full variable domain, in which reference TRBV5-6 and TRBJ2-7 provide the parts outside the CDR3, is DAGVTQSPTHLIKTRGQQVTLRCSPKSGHDTVSWYQQALGQGPQFIFQYYEEEERQRGNFPDRFSGHQFPNYSSELNVNALLLGDSALYLCASSFRDKRGHEQYFGPGTRLTVT.

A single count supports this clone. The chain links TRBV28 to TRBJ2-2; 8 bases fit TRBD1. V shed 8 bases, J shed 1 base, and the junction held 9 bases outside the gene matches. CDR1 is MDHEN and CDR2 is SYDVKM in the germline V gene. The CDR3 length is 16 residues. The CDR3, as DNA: TGTGCCAGCGAACCCCCGGGACAGGAGAACACCGGGGAGCTGTTTTTT. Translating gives CASEPPGQENTGELFF.

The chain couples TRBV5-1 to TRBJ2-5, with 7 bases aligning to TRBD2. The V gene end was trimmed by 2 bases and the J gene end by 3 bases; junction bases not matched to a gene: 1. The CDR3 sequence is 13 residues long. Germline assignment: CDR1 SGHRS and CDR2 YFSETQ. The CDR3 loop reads CASSFRGEETQYF. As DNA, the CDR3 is TGCGCCAGCAGCTTTCGGGGGGAAGAGACCCAGTACTTC.

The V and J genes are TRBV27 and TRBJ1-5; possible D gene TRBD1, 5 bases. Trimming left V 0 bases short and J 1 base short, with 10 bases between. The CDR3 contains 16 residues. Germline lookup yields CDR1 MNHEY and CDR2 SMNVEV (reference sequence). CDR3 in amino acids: CASSLSPGGSNQPQHF. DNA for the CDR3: TGTGCCAGCAGTTTATCGCCGGGGGGAAGCAATCAGCCCCAGCATTTT.

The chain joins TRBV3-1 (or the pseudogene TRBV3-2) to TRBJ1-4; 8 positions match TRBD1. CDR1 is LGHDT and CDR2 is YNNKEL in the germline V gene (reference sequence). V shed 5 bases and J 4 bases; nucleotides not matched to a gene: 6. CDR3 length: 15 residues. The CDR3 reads CASSRGQVFNEKLFF. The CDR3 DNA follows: TGTGCCAGCAGCAGGGGACAGGTATTTAATGAAAAACTGTTTTTT.

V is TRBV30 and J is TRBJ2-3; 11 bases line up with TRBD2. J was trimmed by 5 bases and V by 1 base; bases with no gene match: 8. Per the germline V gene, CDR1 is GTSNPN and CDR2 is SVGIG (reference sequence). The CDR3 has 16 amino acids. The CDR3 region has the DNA TGTGCCTGGAGTGCCGCCGGACTAGCGGGCGTAGATACGCAGTATTTT. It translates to CAWSAAGLAGVDTQYF.

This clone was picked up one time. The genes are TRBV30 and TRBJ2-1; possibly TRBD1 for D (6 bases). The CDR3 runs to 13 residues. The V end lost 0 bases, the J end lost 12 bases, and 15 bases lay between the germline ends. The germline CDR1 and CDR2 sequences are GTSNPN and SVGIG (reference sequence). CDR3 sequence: CAWSVGSGRGQFF. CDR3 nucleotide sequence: TGTGCCTGGAGTGTAGGTTCTGGCAGGGGGCAGTTCTTC.

CDR3 amino acids: CASSFPGWKGKTEAFF. CDR3 DNA sequence: TGTGCCAGCAGTTTCCCAGGGTGGAAGGGAAAAACTGAAGCTTTCTTT. This rearrangement joins TRBV28 to TRBJ1-1; tentatively, D is TRBD1 (5 bases). Trimming cost V 3 bases and J 5 bases, with 19 bases left between them. Per the germline V gene, CDR1 is MDHEN and CDR2 is SYDVKM. The CDR3 is 16 amino acids.

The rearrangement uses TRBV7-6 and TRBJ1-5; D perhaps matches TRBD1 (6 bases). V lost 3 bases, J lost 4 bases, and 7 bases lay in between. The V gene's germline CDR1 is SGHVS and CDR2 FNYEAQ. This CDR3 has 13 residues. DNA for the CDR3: TGTGCCAGCAGCTTCGACAGGAATCAGCCCCAGCATTTT. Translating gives CASSFDRNQPQHF.

The CDR3 DNA reads TGTGCCAGCGTGGAAGGGGGGGCGAGCAATCAGCCCCAGCATTTT. Its protein product is CASVEGGASNQPQHF. The J gene is TRBJ1-5, the V gene TRBV28; D possibly corresponds to TRBD1 (6 bases). Germline CDR1 is MDHEN and CDR2 is SYDVKM. The V gene lost 8 bases and the J gene lost 1 base, with 15 bases spanning the gap. This CDR3 contains 15 residues.

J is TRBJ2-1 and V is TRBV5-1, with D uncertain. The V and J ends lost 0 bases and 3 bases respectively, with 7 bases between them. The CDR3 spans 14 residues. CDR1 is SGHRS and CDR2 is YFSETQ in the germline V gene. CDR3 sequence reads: CASSLGARYNEQFF. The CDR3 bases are TGCGCCAGCAGCTTGGGGGCCCGCTACAATGAGCAGTTCTTC.

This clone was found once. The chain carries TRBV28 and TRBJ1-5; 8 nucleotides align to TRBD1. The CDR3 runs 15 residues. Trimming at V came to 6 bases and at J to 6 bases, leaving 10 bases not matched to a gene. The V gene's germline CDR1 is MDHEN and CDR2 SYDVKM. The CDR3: CASRSPQGAGQPQHF. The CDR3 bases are TGTGCCAGCAGATCTCCTCAGGGGGCAGGTCAGCCCCAGCATTTT.